The rows below give T cell receptor beta chains drawn from one sample of a study of cytomegalovirus exposure and HLA in healthy donors. Generated by immunoSEQ multiplex PCR, the TCRdb table keeps only in-frame clones and is missing some. This table has 70,000 to 95,000 clones, about 76% appearing once. Input material: PBMCs. Receptor source: a middle-aged woman in good health and CMV-seropositive. Each CDR3 is given with its conserved first and last residue. Each record gives: J gene, D gene, clone size, V gene, CDR3 DNA, CDR3 protein. The D gene is left open where the match is weak. Clone size is shown for a subset of rows, as once, few, many or a class of expanded clone.

TRBJ1-4 NA NA TRBV15 TGTGCCACCAGCAGAGTGGACCCGGCGGGAAAACTGTTTTTT CATSRVDPAGKLFF
TRBJ2-7 TRBD2 NA TRBV29-1 TGCAGCGTTGCTGGACTAGCAGATTACTCCTACGAGCAGTACTTC CSVAGLADYSYEQYF
TRBJ2-5 TRBD2 NA TRBV6-5 TGTGCCAGCAGAACACTAGCGTACCAAGAGACCCAGTACTTC CASRTLAYQETQYF
TRBJ1-1 NA few TRBV5-1 TGCGCCAGCAGATCGACAGGACACACTGAAGCTTTCTTT CASRSTGHTEAFF
TRBJ2-1 TRBD1 NA TRBV9 TGTGCCAGCAGCGTAGACAGGGGGGTAGGCAATGAGCAGTTCTTC CASSVDRGVGNEQFF
TRBJ2-2 NA NA TRBV7-9 TGTGCCAGCAGCTTAGGGCCGGGATCCATCCCCGGGGAGCTGTTTTTT CASSLGPGSIPGELFF
TRBJ2-7 NA few TRBV7-9 TGTGCCAGCAGCTTACGGGGGGCGTCCGACGAGCAGTACTTC CASSLRGASDEQYF
TRBJ1-3 NA once TRBV13 TGTGCCAGCAGCCCTCCGTCAGGGGGAAACACCATATATTTT CASSPPSGGNTIYF
TRBJ1-5 NA NA TRBV19 TGTGCCAGTAAGTTGCTGGGGGGAGATCAGCCCCAGCATTTT CASKLLGGDQPQHF
TRBJ1-4 TRBD1 NA TRBV27 TGTGCCACCAAACCCCGGGACAGGGGGTTTTCTAATGAAAAACTGTTTTTT CATKPRDRGFSNEKLFF
TRBJ1-1 NA NA TRBV28 TGTGCCAGCCGTATACGGACAAAAAGGACAGCTTTCTTT CASRIRTKRTAFF
TRBJ2-5 NA NA TRBV5-1 TGCGCCAGCAGCTTTGAGGTACAAGAGACCCAGTACTTC CASSFEVQETQYF
TRBJ1-2 NA NA TRBV5-1 TGCGCCAGCAGCTTGGCCGGGGTAGGTGGCTACACCTTC CASSLAGVGGYTF
TRBJ1-5 TRBD1 NA TRBV30 TGTGCCTGGAGTGTACCCGGGGACAGTGTTCAGCCCCAGCATTTT CAWSVPGDSVQPQHF
TRBJ1-2 NA NA TRBV5-1 TGCGCCAGCAGCTCTCGGACAGTTCGCTCGGTCTATGGCTACACCTTC CASSSRTVRSVYGYTF
TRBJ1-4 NA NA TRBV6-5 TGTGCCAGCAGATCGGGAGCGAATGAAAAACTGTTTTTT CASRSGANEKLFF
TRBJ2-7 NA NA TRBV28 TGTGCCAGCAGTTTAAGGGAGGTGAAGCAGTACTTC CASSLREVKQYF
TRBJ1-6 TRBD1 few TRBV25-1 TGTGCCAGCAGGATGACAGGGGGCGCGGGAGGATCACCCCTCCACTTT CASRMTGGAGGSPLHF
TRBJ1-2 TRBD1 NA TRBV10-3 TGTGCCATCAGTGGGACAGGGCCCTCTAACTATGGCTACACCTTC CAISGTGPSNYGYTF
TRBJ2-5 NA NA TRBV11-2 TGTGCCAGCAGTAGAGGGTTGTTTTGGGAGACCCAGTACTTC CASSRGLFWETQYF
TRBJ2-3 TRBD1 NA TRBV30 TGTGCCTGGATCGACAGGGCTAGCACAGATACGCAGTATTTT CAWIDRASTDTQYF
TRBJ2-1 NA NA TRBV10-1 TGCGCCAGCAGTGAGTCTCACAGGGGAGGATGGAATGAGCAGTTCTTC CASSESHRGGWNEQFF
TRBJ2-7 TRBD1 NA TRBV6-1 TGTGCCAGCATTCCCACAGGGGGCGGCCATCCCCAGCAGTACTTC CASIPTGGGHPQQYF
TRBJ1-2 TRBD1 NA TRBV5-1 TGCGCCAGCAGCGCGGACCAGGGGGCGGTCGGCTACACCTTC CASSADQGAVGYTF
TRBJ2-6 TRBD1 NA TRBV7-6 TGTGCCAGCAGCTTACAGGGGCCAGGGGGCTCTGGGGCCAACGTCCTGACTTTC CASSLQGPGGSGANVLTF
TRBJ1-1 NA NA TRBV27 TGTGCCAGCAAGATTGGGGGCAGAGAAAACACTGAAGCTTTCTTT CASKIGGRENTEAFF
TRBJ1-1 NA NA TRBV5-1 TGCGCCAGCAGCCCCAGGTTAACAAACACTGAAGCTTTCTTT CASSPRLTNTEAFF
TRBJ1-1 TRBD1 NA TRBV6-1 TGTGCCAGCACTGGACAGGGGGCGAACACTGAAGCTTTCTTT CASTGQGANTEAFF
TRBJ1-4 NA NA TRBV25-1 TGTGCCAGCAGTGTTCAAAGGGGCGATGAAAAACTGTTTTTT CASSVQRGDEKLFF
TRBJ2-1 TRBD2 NA TRBV13 TGTGCCAGCAGCGGGGACGGCAGGGAGGGGAATGAGCAGTTCTTC CASSGDGREGNEQFF
TRBJ2-7 NA NA TRBV19 TGTGCCAGTAGTATGGGTAGCGGCTCCTACGAGCAGTACTTC CASSMGSGSYEQYF
TRBJ2-1 NA NA TRBV4-1 TGCGCCAGCAGTCCATACGCTACCTTAGACAGAGGCCCAAACAATGAGCAGTTCTTC CASSPYATLDRGPNNEQFF
TRBJ2-7 TRBD2 NA TRBV7-9 TGTTCCAGCAGCTTAAGGTCGGGACTAGCGGGGCTCAGCTCCTACGAGCAGTACTTC CSSSLRSGLAGLSSYEQYF
TRBJ1-2 NA NA TRBV4-1 TGCGCCAGCAGCCAAGAATTGGCAGACTATGGCTACACCTTC CASSQELADYGYTF
TRBJ2-5 NA NA TRBV2 TGTGCCAGCAGTGAACTAAGGGGGGGCCAAGGAGAGACCCAGTACTTC CASSELRGGQGETQYF
TRBJ2-3 TRBD2 NA TRBV7-3 TGTGCCAGCAGCCCTAGCGGGGGGACATCAGATACGCAGTATTTT CASSPSGGTSDTQYF
TRBJ1-3 NA NA TRBV2 TGTGCCAGCAGCCTCAGGGACTCTGGAAACACCATATATTTT CASSLRDSGNTIYF
TRBJ1-1 TRBD1 few TRBV5-3 TGTGCCAGAAGCTTGCAACAGGGGGCAGGGGCCTTTATCACGGAACACACTGAAGCTTTCTTT CARSLQQGAGAFITEHTEAFF
TRBJ2-1 NA NA TRBV6-5 TGTGCCAGCAGTTACTCGAGGGCCCCCTACAATGAGCAGTTCTTC CASSYSRAPYNEQFF
TRBJ1-2 NA NA TRBV27 TGTGCCAGCAGTTTCTATGCAGGTTTATCTACAACCTATGGCTACACCTTC CASSFYAGLSTTYGYTF
TRBJ2-4 NA NA TRBV19 TGTGCCAGTAGTATAGTCGGGCTAGCCCCCGGGGAGGCCAAAAACATTCAGTACTTC CASSIVGLAPGEAKNIQYF
TRBJ1-1 NA NA TRBV20-1 TGCAGTGCTAGAGCAGGGGAGGAAGCTTTCTTT CSARAGEEAFF
TRBJ1-2 NA NA TRBV7-9 TGTGCCAGCAGCCATAGGGGTTCCCTTGGCTACACCTTC CASSHRGSLGYTF
TRBJ1-2 NA NA TRBV7-9 TGTGCCAGCAGCCGAGAGGCGGGATCTCGGGGCTACACCTTC CASSREAGSRGYTF
TRBJ1-1 NA NA TRBV2 TGTGCCACCAATCGGGGTCCTTTCATGAACACTGAAGCTTTCTTT CATNRGPFMNTEAFF
TRBJ1-4 TRBD1 NA TRBV13 TGTGCCAGCAGCTCGGACAGGGAGGCATGGGGTAATGAAAAACTGTTTTTT CASSSDREAWGNEKLFF
TRBJ2-7 NA NA TRBV5-5 TGTGCCAGCAGCTCCTTAGGGGATTACGAGCAGTACTTC CASSSLGDYEQYF
TRBJ1-4 NA NA TRBV18 TGTGCCAGCTCACCAGACACGGGAGCTAATGAAAAACTGTTTTTT CASSPDTGANEKLFF
TRBJ2-3 TRBD2 NA TRBV5-1 TGCGCCAGCAGCCCCAGCGGGGAAAGCACAGATACGCAGTATTTT CASSPSGESTDTQYF
TRBJ2-5 TRBD2 NA TRBV7-9 TGTGCCAGCTCCGCGGTGCGGGGGGCCCAGTACTTC CASSAVRGAQYF
TRBJ2-7 TRBD2 NA TRBV15 TGTGCCACCAGCACCGGGAGGGGCAACGAGCAGTACTTC CATSTGRGNEQYF
TRBJ2-4 TRBD2 once TRBV11-2 TGTGCCAGCAGCTTAGTCCCCGCGGGAGGGCCAAGCAAAAACATTCAGTACTTC CASSLVPAGGPSKNIQYF
TRBJ2-3 TRBD2 NA TRBV7-8 TGTGCCAGCAGCTTTAGCGGGAGGATCACAGATACGCAGTATTTT CASSFSGRITDTQYF